This TCR beta chain originates from a study of cytomegalovirus exposure and HLA in healthy donors. Losses at the gene ends were 3 bases for V and 9 bases for J; bases not matched to a gene: 6. CDR3 length equals 14 residues. Germline V lookup: CDR1 SNHLY, CDR2 FYNNEI. PCR primers comprised 60 Vbeta and 13 Jbeta primers. Libraries were prepared by immunoSEQ multiplex PCR; TCRdb keeps only in-frame clonotypes and omits some of them. The sample has approximately 120,000 clones, 60% to 85% seen once; the top ten hold about 6%. This TCR derives from a woman aged 40-49 years in good health and CMV-seronegative. Sequencing was carried out using PBMCs. The rearrangement uses TRBV2 and TRBJ2-1; 9 bases match TRBD2. CDR3 in DNA: TGTGCCAGCAGTGATAAAGCGGGAGGAGGTGAGCAGTTCTTC. The encoded protein is CASSDKAGGGEQFF.